This T cell receptor (beta chain) was sequenced in a study of shared clonotypes between healthy human individuals. Study-wide points: Sample collection involved blood only; tissue repertoires are likely different. The naive CD4 repertoires of a few donors were compared, and about 5% of clonotypes were shared. Generally, naive subsets (rather than memory subsets) showed larger estimated richness. Rarefaction curves obtained for sorted subsets showed sequencing incomplete despite large depth.

Germline values: CDR1 MGHRA, CDR2 YSYEKL. Trimming pared 1 base from V and 6 bases from J, leaving 15 bases between. The CDR3 sequence is 15 residues long. Naivety among CD8 cells was defined by CD45RO negativity and positive CCR7 selection, thereby excluding terminally differentiated effector memory CD45RA+ cells. Clones were read by immunoSEQ multiplex PCR, and TCRdb kept only the in-frame ones, dropping some. This repertoire shows roughly 2.1 million clones, roughly 91% found once; its top ten account for 1.5% to 2%. This clone was observed a handful of times. What it binds is not known. This sequence was found in a young man in good health. Some clones in this sample may be carry-over from other donors' samples. The chain combines TRBV4-1 with TRBJ1-1; TRBD1 might be the D (6 bases). Input material: naive CD8+ T cells from PBMCs. CDR3 residues: CASSQVRGGHPEAFF. DNA for the CDR3: TGCGCCAGCAGCCAAGTAAGGGGGGGCCATCCTGAAGCTTTCTTT.